In this sample, the clone carrying this T cell receptor beta chain turned up a few times. Its antigen is unknown. Participants, patients aged 18 to 65, had newly diagnosed hyperthyroidism with a duration under 2 months. CDR3 length: 17 amino acids. The germline V and J ends were trimmed by 0 bases and 5 bases, with 16 bases remaining between them. CDR1 SGHAT and CDR2 FQNNGV come from the germline V gene. These data originate in a study of T cells in Graves' hyperthyroidism and ophthalmopathy. Overall study results and limits: Ophthalmopathy onset followed model prediction by a median approximately six months.

RNA transcripts were the template for amplifying TCR beta CDR3 regions. During a first-round RT-PCR of the TCR CDR3, the HTBI primer set was used. TCRdb recomputed calls from the multiplex PCR reads with MiXCR, one row per CDR3 protein. The table shows some 510,000 distinct CDR3 sequences, with more than 20% occurring only once. V usage is TRBV11-2 and J usage is TRBJ2-2; either TRBD1 or TRBD2 may supply D (6 bases each). The receptor was isolated from a man in his late teens or twenties with Graves' hyperthyroidism. Input material: blood. Written as DNA, the CDR3 is TGTGCCAGCAGCTTAGATTATAGGGGGGTGATAACCGGGGAGCTGTTTTTT. This translates into CASSLDYRGVITGELFF.